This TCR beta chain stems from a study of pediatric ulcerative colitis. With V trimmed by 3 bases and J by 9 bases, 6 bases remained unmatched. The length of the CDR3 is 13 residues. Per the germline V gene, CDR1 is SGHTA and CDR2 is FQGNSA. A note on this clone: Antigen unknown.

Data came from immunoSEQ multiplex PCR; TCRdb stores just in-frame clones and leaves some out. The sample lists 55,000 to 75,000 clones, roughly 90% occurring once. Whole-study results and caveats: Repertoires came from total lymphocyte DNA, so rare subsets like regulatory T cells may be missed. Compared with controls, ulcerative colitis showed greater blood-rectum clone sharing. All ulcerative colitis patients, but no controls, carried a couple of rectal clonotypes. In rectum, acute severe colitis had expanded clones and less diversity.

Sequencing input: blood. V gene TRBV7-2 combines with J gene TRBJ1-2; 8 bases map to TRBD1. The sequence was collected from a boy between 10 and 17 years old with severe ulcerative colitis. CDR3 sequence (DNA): TGTGCCAGCAGCTTCGACGGGACAGGAAGCTACACCTTC. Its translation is CASSFDGTGSYTF.